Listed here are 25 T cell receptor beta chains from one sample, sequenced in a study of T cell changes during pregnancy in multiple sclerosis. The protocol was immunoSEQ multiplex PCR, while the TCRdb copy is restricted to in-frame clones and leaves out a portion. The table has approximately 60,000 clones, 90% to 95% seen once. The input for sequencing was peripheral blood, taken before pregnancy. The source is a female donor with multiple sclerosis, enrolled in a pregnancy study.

The CDR3 DNA is TGTGCCAGCAGCGTAGAGGGGGTGATGAACACTGAAGCTTTCTTT. Its translation: CASSVEGVMNTEAFF. V gene TRBV9 combines with J gene TRBJ1-1, with a tentative D call TRBD1 (6 bases). V lost 0 bases, J lost 0 bases, and 9 bases lay in between. The CDR3 is made up of 15 amino acids. Looked up from germline, CDR1 is SGDLS and CDR2 is YYNGEE.

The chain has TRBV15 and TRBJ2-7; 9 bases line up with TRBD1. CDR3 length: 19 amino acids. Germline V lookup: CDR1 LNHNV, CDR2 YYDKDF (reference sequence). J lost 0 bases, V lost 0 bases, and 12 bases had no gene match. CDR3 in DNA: TGTGCCACCAGCAGAGATTTACGTCGTGGGACAGGGAGCTCCTACGAGCAGTACTTC. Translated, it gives CATSRDLRRGTGSSYEQYF.

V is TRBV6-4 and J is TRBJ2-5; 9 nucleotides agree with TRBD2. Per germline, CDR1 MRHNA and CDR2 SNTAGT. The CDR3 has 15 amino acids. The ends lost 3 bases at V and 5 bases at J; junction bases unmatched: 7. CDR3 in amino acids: CASSEQAGGRETQYF. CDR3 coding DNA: TGTGCCAGCAGTGAGCAAGCGGGGGGCCGTGAGACCCAGTACTTC.

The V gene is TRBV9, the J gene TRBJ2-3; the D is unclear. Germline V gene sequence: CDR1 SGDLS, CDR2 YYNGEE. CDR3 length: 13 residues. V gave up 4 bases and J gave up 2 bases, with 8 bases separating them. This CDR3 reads CASSQDFTDTQYF. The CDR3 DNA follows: TGTGCCAGCAGCCAAGACTTCACAGATACGCAGTATTTT. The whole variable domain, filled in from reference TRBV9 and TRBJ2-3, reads DSGVTQTPKHLITATGQRVTLRCSPRSGDLSVYWYQQSLDQGLQFLIQYYNGEERAKGNILERFSAQQFPDLHSELNLSSLELGDSALYFCASSQDFTDTQYFGPGTRLTVL.

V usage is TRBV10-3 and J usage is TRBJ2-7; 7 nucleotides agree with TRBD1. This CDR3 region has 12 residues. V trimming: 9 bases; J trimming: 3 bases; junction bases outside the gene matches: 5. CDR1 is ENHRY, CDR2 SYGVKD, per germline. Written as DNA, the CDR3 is TGTGCCATGGGGCAGGGGGACTACGAGCAGTACTTC. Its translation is CAMGQGDYEQYF.

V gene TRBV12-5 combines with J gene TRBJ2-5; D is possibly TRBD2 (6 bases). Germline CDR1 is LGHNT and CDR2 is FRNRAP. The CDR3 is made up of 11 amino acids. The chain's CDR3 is CAVGGEETQYF. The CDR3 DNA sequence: TGTGCGGTCGGCGGGGAAGAGACCCAGTACTTC.

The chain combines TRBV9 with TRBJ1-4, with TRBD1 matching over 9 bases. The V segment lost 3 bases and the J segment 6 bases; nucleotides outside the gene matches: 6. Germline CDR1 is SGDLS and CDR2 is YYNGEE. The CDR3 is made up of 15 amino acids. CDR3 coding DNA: TGTGCCAGCAGCGCGGTACAGGGGGCAGATGAAAAACTGTTTTTT. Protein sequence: CASSAVQGADEKLFF. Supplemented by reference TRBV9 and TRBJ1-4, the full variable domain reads DSGVTQTPKHLITATGQRVTLRCSPRSGDLSVYWYQQSLDQGLQFLIQYYNGEERAKGNILERFSAQQFPDLHSELNLSSLELGDSALYFCASSAVQGADEKLFFGSGTQLSVL.

This chain's CDR3 is CASSIGTVHEQFF. In DNA, the CDR3 is TGTGCCAGTAGTATAGGTACGGTACATGAGCAGTTCTTC. The chain employs TRBV19 and TRBJ2-1; D gene unclear. This CDR3 is built from 13 residues. Germline V gene lookup returns CDR1 LNHDA and CDR2 SQIVND (reference sequence). V lost 1 base to trimming and J lost 8 bases, with 9 bases between them.

The CDR3 loop reads CASSVATGGGGNSPLHF. CDR3 nucleotides: TGTGCCAGCAGCGTAGCTACGGGCGGGGGCGGTAATTCACCCCTCCACTTT. The J gene is TRBJ1-6, the V gene TRBV9; possibly TRBD1 for D (6 bases). Germline values: CDR1 SGDLS, CDR2 YYNGEE. CDR3 size: 17 residues. V was trimmed by 0 bases and J by 6 bases, leaving 16 bases between them.

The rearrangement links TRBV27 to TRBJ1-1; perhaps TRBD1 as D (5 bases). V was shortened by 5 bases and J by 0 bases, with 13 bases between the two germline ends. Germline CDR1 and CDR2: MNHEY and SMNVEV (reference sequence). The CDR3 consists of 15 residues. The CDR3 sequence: CASSALRVLNTEAFF. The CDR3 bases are TGTGCCAGCAGTGCACTCAGGGTGCTGAACACTGAAGCTTTCTTT.

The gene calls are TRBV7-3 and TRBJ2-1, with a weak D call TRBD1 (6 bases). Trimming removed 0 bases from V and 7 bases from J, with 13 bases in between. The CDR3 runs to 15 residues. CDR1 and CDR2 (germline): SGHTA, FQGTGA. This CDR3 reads CASSLTGGQLNEQFF. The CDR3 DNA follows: TGTGCCAGCAGCTTAACAGGGGGACAACTTAATGAGCAGTTCTTC.

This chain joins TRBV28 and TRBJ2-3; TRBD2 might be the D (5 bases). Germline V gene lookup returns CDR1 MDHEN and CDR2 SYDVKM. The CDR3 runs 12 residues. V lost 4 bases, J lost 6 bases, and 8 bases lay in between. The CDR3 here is CASSSGIDTQYF. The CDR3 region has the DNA TGTGCCAGCAGTTCCGGGATTGATACGCAGTATTTT. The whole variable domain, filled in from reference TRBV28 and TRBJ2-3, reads DVKVTQSSRYLVKRTGEKVFLECVQDMDHENMFWYRQDPGLGLRLIYFSYDVKMKEKGDIPEGYSVSREKKERFSLILESASTNQTSMYLCASSSGIDTQYFGPGTRLTVL.

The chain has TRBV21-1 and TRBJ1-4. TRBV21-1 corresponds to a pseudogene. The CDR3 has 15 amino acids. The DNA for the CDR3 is TGTGCCAGCAGCAAATCGCGCGGGCCTAATGAAAAACTGTTTTTT. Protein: CASSKSRGPNEKLFF.

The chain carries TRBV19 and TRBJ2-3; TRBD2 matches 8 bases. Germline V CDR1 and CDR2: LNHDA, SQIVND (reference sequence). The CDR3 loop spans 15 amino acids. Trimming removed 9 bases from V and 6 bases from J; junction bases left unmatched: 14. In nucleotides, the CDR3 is TGTGCCAGCAAGGGACTAGGGGGGCACATGGATACGCAGTATTTT. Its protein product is CASKGLGGHMDTQYF.

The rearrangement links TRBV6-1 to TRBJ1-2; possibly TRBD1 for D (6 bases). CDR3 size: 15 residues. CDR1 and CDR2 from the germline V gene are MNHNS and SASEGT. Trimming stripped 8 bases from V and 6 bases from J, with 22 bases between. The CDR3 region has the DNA TGTGCCAGCGACTCAAAAGGGGGACATATCGATGGCTACACCTTC. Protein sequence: CASDSKGGHIDGYTF.

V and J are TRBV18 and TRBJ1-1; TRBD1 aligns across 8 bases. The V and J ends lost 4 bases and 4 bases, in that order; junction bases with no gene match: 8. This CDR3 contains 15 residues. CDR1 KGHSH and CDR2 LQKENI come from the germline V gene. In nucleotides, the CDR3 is TGTGCCAGCTCACGCTATGGACAGGGAGTCACTGAAGCTTTCTTT. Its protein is CASSRYGQGVTEAFF.

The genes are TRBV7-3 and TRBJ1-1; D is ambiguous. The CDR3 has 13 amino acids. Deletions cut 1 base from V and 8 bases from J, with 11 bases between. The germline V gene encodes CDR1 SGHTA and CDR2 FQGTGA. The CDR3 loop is CASSLRRREEAFF. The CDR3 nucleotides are TGTGCCAGCAGCTTAAGACGGAGGGAAGAAGCTTTCTTT.

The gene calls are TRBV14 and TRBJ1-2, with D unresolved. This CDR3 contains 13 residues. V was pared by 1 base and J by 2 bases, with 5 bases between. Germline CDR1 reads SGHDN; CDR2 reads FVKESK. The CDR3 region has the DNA TGTGCCAGCAGCCAAGGGCGGAACTATGGCTACACCTTC. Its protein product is CASSQGRNYGYTF.

CDR3 coding DNA: TGTGCCAGCCATTGGGATGGGGGGACTGAAGCTTTCTTT. This translates into CASHWDGGTEAFF. The rearrangement uses TRBV11-3 and TRBJ1-1, with D possibly matching TRBD1 (5 bases). This CDR3 spans 13 amino acids. Germline lookup yields CDR1 SGHNT and CDR2 YENEEA. The V end was cut by 8 bases, the J end by 5 bases, with 15 bases between.

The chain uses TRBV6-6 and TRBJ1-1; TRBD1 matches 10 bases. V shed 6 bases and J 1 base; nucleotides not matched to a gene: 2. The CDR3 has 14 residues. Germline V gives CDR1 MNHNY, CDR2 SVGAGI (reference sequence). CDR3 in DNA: TGTGCCAGCAGCAGGACAGGGGGGAACACTGAAGCTTTCTTT. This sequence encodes CASSRTGGNTEAFF.

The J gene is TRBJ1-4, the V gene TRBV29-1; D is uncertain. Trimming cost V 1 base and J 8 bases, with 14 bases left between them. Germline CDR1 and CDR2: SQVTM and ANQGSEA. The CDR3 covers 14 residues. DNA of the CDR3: TGCAGCGTTGAAGCCCCGTATACGGGAGAAAAACTGTTTTTT. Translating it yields CSVEAPYTGEKLFF.

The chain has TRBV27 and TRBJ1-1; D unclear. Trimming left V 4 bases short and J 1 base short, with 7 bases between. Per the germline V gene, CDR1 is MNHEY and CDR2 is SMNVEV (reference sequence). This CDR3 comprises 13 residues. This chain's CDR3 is CASSSGWNTEAFF. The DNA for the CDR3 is TGTGCCAGCAGTTCAGGATGGAACACTGAAGCTTTCTTT.

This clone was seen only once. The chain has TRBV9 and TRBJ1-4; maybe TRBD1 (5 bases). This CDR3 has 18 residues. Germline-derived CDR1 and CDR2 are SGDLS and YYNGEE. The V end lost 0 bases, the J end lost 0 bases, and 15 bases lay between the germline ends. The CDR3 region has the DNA TGTGCCAGCAGCGTAGCGGGCGGGGGGGACCCAACTAATGAAAAACTGTTTTTT. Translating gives CASSVAGGGDPTNEKLFF.

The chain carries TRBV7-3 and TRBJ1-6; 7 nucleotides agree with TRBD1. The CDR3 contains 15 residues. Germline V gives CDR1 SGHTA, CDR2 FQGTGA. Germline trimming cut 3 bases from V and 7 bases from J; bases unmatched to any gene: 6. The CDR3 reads CASSFAGTENSPLHF. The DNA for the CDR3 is TGTGCCAGCAGCTTCGCCGGGACAGAGAATTCACCCCTCCACTTT. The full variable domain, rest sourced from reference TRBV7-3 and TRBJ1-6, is GAGVSQTPSNKVTEKGKYVELRCDPISGHTALYWYRQSLGQGPEFLIYFQGTGAADDSGLPNDRFFAVRPEGSVSTLKIQRTERGDSAVYLCASSFAGTENSPLHFGNGTRLTVT.

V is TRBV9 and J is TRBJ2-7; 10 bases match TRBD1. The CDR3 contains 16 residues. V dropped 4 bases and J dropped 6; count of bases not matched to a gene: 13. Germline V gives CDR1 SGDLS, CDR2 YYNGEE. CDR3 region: CASSPRDRGSRGEQYF. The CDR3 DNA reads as TGTGCCAGCAGCCCCAGGGACAGGGGCTCCCGAGGCGAGCAGTACTTC.